This T cell receptor beta chain was sequenced in a study of cytomegalovirus exposure and HLA in healthy donors. Researchers ran the PCR with 60 Vbeta and 13 Jbeta primers. Produced via immunoSEQ multiplex PCR; TCRdb's table is partial and in-frame only. The data contain approximately 140,000 clones, about 80% of them singletons. The ends lost 2 bases at V and 6 bases at J; junction bases unmatched: 8. CDR1 and CDR2 from the germline V gene are MNHEY and SVGAGI. The CDR3 is 15 amino acids. The receptor was derived from a male donor in good health and CMV-seropositive. The sequenced sample was PBMCs. The V and J genes are TRBV6-5 and TRBJ1-2; TRBD1 matches at 8 bases. The CDR3 nucleotides read TGTGCCAGCAGTTACACACCGGACAGGGCCAATGGCTACACCTTC. This translates into CASSYTPDRANGYTF.